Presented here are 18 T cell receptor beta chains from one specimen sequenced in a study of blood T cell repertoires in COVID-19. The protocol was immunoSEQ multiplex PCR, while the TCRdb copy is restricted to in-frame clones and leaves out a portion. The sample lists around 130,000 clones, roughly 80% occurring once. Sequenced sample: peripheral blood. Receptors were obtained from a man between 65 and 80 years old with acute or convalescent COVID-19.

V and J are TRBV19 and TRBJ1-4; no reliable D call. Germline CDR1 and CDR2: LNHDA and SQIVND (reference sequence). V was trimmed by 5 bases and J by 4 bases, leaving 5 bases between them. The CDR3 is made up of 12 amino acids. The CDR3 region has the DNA TGTGCCAGTAGTCCGGTTAATGAAAAACTGTTTTTT. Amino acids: CASSPVNEKLFF.

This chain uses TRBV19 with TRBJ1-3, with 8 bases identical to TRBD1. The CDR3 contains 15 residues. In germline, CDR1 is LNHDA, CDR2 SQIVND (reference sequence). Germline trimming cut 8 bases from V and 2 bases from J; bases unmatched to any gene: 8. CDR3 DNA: TGTGCCAGTGGTCAGAGGACAGGGACTGGAAACACCATATATTTT. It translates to CASGQRTGTGNTIYF.

This chain's CDR3 is CASSLGDSSYNSPLHF. In DNA form, the CDR3 reads TGCGCCAGCAGCTTGGGGGACAGCTCCTATAATTCACCCCTCCACTTT. This chain connects TRBV5-1 to TRBJ1-6; 7 positions agree with TRBD1. Trimming cost V 0 bases and J 0 bases; bases outside gene matches: 0. CDR1 and CDR2 from the germline V gene are SGHRS and YFSETQ. There are 16 residues in the CDR3.

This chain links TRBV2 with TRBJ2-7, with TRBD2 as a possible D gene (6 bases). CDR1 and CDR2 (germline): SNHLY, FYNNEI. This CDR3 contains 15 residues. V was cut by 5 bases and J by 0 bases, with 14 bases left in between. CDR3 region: CASSFTGLSSYEQYF. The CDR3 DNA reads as TGTGCCAGCAGTTTCACGGGACTGAGCTCCTACGAGCAGTACTTC.

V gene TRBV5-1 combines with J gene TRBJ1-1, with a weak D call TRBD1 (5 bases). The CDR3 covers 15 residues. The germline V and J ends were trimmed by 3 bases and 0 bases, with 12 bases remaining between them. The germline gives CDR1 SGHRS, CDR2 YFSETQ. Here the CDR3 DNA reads TGCGCCAGCAGCTCAGGGACTCTCGTGAACACTGAAGCTTTCTTT. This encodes CASSSGTLVNTEAFF.

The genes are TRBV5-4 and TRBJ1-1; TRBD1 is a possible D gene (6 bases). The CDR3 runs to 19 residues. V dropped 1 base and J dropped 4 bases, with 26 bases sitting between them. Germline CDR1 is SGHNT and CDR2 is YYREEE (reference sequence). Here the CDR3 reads CASSLNGRQERGGGTEAFF. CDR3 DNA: TGTGCCAGCAGCTTGAATGGTAGACAGGAGAGAGGTGGGGGCACTGAAGCTTTCTTT.

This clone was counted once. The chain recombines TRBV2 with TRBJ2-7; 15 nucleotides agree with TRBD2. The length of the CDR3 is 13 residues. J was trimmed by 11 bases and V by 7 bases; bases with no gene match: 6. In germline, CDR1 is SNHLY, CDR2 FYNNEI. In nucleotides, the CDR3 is TGTGCCAGCACTAGGACTAGCGGGGGGGCGGAGTACTTC. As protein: CASTRTSGGAEYF.

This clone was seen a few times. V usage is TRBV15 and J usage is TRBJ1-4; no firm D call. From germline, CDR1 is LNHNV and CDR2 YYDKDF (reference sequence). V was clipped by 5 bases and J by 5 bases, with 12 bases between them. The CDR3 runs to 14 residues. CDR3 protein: CATSLEGTNEKLFF. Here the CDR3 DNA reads TGTGCCACCAGCCTTGAGGGTACGAATGAAAAACTGTTTTTT.

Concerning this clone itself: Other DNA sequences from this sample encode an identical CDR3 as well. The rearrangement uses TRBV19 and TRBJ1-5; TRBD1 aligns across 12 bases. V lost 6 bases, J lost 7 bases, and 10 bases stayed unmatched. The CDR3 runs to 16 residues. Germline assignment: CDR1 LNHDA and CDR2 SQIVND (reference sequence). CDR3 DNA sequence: TGTGCCAGTAGGAGCCGCGGGACAGGGGGCTGGCAGCCCCAGCATTTT. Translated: CASRSRGTGGWQPQHF.

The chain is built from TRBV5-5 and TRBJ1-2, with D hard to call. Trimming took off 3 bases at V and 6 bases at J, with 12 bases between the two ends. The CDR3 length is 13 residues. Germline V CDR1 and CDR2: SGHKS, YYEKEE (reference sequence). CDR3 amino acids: CASSSPSRHGYTF. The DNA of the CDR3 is TGTGCCAGCAGCTCGCCTAGCCGCCATGGCTACACCTTC. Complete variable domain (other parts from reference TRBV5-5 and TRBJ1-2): DAGVTQSPTHLIKTRGQQVTLRCSPISGHKSVSWYQQVLGQGPQFIFQYYEKEERGRGNFPDRFSARQFPNYSSELNVNALLLGDSALYLCASSSPSRHGYTFGSGTRLTVV.

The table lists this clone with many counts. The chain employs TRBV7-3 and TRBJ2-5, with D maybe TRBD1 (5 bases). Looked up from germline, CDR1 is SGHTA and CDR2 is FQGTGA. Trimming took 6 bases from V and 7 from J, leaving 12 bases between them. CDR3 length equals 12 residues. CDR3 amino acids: CASSPLQGTQYF. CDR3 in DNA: TGTGCCAGCAGTCCCCTGCAGGGGACCCAGTACTTC. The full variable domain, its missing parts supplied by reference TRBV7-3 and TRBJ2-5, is GAGVSQTPSNKVTEKGKYVELRCDPISGHTALYWYRQSLGQGPEFLIYFQGTGAADDSGLPNDRFFAVRPEGSVSTLKIQRTERGDSAVYLCASSPLQGTQYFGPGTRLLVL.

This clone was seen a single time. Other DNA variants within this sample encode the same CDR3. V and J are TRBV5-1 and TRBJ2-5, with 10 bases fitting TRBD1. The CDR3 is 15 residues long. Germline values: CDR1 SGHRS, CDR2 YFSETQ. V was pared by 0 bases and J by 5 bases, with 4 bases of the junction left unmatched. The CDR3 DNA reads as TGCGCCAGCAGCTTGGGGGACAGGGGCGGGGAGACCCAGTACTTC. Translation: CASSLGDRGGETQYF. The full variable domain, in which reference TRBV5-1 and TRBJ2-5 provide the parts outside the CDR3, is KAGVTQTPRYLIKTRGQQVTLSCSPISGHRSVSWYQQTPGQGLQFLFEYFSETQRNKGNFPGRFSGRQFSNSRSEMNVSTLELGDSALYLCASSLGDRGGETQYFGPGTRLLVL.

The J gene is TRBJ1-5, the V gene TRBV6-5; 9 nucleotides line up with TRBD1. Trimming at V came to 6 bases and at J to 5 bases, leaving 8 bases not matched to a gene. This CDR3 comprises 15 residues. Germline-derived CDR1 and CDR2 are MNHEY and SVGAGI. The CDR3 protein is CASSGRRQGDQPQHF. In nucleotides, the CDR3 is TGTGCCAGCAGCGGCAGACGACAGGGGGATCAGCCCCAGCATTTT.

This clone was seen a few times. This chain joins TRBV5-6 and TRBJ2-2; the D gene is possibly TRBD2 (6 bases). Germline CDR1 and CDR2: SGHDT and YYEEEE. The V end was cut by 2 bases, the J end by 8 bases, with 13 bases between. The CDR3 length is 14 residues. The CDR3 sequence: CASSFPGGKGELFF. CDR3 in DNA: TGTGCCAGCAGCTTCCCTGGGGGGAAGGGGGAGCTGTTTTTT.

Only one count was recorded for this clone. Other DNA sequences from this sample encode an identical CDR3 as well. The chain's CDR3 is CASSFSNTEAFF. The CDR3 DNA is TGTGCCAGCAGCTTCTCGAACACTGAAGCTTTCTTT. The chain carries TRBV7-9 and TRBJ1-1; no clear D. Trimming pared 3 bases from V and 1 base from J, leaving 3 bases between. This CDR3 spans 12 amino acids. Germline assignment: CDR1 SEHNR and CDR2 FQNEAQ (reference sequence).

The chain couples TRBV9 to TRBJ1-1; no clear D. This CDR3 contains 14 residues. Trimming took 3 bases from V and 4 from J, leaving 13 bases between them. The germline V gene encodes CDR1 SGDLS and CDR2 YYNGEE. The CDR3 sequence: CASSGEGGSTEAFF. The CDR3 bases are TGTGCCAGCAGCGGTGAAGGAGGGAGCACTGAAGCTTTCTTT.

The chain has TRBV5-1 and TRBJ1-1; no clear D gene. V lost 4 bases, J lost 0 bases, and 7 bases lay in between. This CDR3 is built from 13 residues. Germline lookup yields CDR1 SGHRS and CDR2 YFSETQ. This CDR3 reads CASSLQMNTEAFF. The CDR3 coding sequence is TGCGCCAGCAGCCTCCAGATGAACACTGAAGCTTTCTTT.

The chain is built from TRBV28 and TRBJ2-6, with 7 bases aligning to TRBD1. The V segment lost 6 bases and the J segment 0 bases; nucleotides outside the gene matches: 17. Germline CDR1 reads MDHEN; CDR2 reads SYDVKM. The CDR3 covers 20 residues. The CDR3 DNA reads TGTGCCAGCAGGGGCTGGGACAGCCATAAACAAATCTCTGGGGCCAACGTCCTGACTTTC. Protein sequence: CASRGWDSHKQISGANVLTF.